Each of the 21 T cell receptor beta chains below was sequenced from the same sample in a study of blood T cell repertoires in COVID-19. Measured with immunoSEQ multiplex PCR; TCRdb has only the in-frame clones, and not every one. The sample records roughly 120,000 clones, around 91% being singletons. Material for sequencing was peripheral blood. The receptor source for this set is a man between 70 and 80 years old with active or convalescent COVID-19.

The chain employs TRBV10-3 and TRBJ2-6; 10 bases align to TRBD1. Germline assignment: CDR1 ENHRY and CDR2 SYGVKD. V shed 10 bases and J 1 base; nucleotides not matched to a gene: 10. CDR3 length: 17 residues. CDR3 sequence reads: CATMPGQGSSGANVLTF. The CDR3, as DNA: TGTGCCACGATGCCGGGACAGGGGAGTTCTGGGGCCAACGTCCTGACTTTC.

The CDR3 loop reads CASGLSGNYGYTF. CDR3 sequence (DNA): TGTGCCAGCGGCCTCTCAGGGAACTATGGCTACACCTTC. This chain uses TRBV12-3 or TRBV12-4 with TRBJ1-2, with a weak D call TRBD1 (5 bases). Trimming removed 8 bases at V and 2 bases at J, with 12 bases between. There are 13 residues in the CDR3.

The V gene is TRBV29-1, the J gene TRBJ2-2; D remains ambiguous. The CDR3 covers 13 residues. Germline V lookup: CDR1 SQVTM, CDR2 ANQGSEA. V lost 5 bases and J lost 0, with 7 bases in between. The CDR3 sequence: CSVFRANTGELFF. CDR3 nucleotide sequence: TGCAGCGTTTTCCGGGCGAACACCGGGGAGCTGTTTTTT.

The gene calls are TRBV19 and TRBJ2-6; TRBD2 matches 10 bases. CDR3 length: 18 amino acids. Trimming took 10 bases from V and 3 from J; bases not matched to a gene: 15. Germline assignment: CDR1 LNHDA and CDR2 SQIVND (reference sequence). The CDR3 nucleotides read TGTGCCACTTCAAAACGGACTAGCGGTAGCTTTGGGGCCAACGTCCTGACTTTC. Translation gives CATSKRTSGSFGANVLTF.

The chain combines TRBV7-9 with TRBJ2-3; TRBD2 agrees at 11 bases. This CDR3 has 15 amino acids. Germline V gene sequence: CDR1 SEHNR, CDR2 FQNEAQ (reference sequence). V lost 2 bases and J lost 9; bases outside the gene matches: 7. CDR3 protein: CASSLRETSGTTQYF. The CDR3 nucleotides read TGTGCCAGCAGCTTAAGAGAGACTAGCGGGACCACGCAGTATTTT.

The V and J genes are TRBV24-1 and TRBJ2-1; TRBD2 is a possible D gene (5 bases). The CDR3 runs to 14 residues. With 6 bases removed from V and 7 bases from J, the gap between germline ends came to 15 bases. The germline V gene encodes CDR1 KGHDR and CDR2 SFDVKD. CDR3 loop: CATSSGGLINEQFF. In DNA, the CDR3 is TGTGCCACCAGTTCGGGCGGGTTGATAAATGAGCAGTTCTTC.

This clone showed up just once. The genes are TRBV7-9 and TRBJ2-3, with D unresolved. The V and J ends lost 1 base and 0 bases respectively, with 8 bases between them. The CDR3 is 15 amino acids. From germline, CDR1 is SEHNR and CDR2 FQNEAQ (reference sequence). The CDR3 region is CASSLGSGSTDTQYF. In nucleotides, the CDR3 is TGTGCCAGCAGCTTAGGGAGTGGAAGCACAGATACGCAGTATTTT.

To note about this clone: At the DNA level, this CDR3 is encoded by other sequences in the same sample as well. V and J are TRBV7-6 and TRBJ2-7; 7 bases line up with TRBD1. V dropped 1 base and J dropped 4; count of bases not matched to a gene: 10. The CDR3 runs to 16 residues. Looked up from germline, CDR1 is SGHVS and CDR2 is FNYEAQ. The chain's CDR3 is CASSLGPPGQSYEQYF. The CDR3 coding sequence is TGTGCCAGCAGCTTAGGACCCCCGGGACAGAGTTACGAGCAGTACTTC.

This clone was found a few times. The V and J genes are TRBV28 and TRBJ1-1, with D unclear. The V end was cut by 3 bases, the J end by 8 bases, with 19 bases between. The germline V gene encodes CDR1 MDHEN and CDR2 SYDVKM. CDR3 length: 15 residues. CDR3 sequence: CASSFGTDNLREAFF. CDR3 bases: TGTGCCAGCAGTTTTGGAACAGACAACCTTCGGGAAGCTTTCTTT. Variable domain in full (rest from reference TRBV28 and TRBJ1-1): DVKVTQSSRYLVKRTGEKVFLECVQDMDHENMFWYRQDPGLGLRLIYFSYDVKMKEKGDIPEGYSVSREKKERFSLILESASTNQTSMYLCASSFGTDNLREAFFGQGTRLTVV.

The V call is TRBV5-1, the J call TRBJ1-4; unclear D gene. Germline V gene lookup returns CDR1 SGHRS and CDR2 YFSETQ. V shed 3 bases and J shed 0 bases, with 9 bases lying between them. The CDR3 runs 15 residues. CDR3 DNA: TGCGCCAGCAGCTCGGAGGCAGCAACTAATGAAAAACTGTTTTTT. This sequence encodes CASSSEAATNEKLFF.

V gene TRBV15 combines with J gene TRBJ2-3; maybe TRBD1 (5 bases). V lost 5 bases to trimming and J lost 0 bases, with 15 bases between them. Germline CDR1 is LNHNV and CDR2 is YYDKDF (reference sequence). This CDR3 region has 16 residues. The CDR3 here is CATSPPRGISTDTQYF. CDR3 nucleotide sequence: TGTGCCACCAGCCCCCCTAGGGGAATTAGCACAGATACGCAGTATTTT.

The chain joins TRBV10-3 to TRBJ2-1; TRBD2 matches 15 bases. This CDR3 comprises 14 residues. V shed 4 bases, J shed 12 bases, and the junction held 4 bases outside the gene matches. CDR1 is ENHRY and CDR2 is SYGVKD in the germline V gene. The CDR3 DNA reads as TGTGCCATCAGTGGGACTAGCGGGAGGGCATGGCAGTTCTTC. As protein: CAISGTSGRAWQFF.

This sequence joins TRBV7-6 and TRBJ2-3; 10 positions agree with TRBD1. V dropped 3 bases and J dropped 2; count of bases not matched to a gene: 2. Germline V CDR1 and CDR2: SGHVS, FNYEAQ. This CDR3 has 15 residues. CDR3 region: CASSLGQGFTDTQYF. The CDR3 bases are TGTGCCAGCAGCTTGGGACAGGGGTTCACAGATACGCAGTATTTT.

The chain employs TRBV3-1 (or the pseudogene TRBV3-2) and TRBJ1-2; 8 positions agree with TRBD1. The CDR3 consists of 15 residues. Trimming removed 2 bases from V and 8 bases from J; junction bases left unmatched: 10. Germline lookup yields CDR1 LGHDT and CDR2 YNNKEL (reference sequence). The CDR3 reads CASSQTDRELTGYTF. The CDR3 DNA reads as TGTGCCAGCAGCCAAACGGACAGGGAGCTTACGGGCTACACCTTC.

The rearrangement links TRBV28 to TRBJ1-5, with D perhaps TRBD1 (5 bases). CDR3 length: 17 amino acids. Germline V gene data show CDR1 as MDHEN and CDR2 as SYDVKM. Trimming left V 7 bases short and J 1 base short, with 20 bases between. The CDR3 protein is CASIMTPGVGSNQPQHF. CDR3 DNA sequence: TGTGCCAGCATCATGACACCGGGGGTAGGCAGCAATCAGCCCCAGCATTTT.

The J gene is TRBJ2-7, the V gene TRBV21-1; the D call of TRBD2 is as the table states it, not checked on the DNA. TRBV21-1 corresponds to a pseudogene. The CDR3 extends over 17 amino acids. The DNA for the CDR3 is TGTGCCAGCAGCCCCGAGGGGCGGGGGAAGGGACCCTACGAGCAGTACTTC. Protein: CASSPEGRGKGPYEQYF.

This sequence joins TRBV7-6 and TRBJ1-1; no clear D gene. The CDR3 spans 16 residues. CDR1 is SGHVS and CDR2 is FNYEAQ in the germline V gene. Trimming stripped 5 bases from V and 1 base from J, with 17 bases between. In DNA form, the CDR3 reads TGTGCCAGCAGCCCCCTTATCGGGTTAACGAACACTGAAGCTTTCTTT. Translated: CASSPLIGLTNTEAFF.

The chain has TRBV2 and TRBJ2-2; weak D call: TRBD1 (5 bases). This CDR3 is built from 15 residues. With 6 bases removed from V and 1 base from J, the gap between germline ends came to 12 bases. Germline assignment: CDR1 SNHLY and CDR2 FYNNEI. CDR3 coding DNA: TGTGCCAGCAGGGAGAGTCAGGGGAACACCGGGGAGCTGTTTTTT. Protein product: CASRESQGNTGELFF.

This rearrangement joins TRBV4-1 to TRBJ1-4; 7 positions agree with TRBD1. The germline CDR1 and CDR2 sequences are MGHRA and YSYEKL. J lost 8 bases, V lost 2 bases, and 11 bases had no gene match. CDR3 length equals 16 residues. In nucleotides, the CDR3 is TGCGCCAGCAGCCAACTTTACGGGACAGCGGGCGAAAAACTGTTTTTT. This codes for CASSQLYGTAGEKLFF.

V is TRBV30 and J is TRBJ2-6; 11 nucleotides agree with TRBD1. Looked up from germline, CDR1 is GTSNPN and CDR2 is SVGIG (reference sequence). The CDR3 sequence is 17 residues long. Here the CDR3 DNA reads TGTGCTACCAGAGGACAGGGGGCGCCCACTGGGGCCAACGTCCTGACTTTC. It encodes CATRGQGAPTGANVLTF.

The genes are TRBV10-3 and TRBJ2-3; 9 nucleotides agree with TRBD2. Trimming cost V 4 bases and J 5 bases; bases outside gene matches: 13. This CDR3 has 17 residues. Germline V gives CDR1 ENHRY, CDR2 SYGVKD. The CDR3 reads CAISVEAGGPRGDTQYF. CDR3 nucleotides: TGTGCCATCAGTGTTGAGGCGGGAGGGCCACGGGGAGATACGCAGTATTTT.